A single sample is the source of the 8 T cell receptor beta chains below, sequenced in a study of PD-L1 blockade in urothelial cancer (dated by TCRdb to the late 2010s). Library preparation used the immunoSEQ multiplex PCR assay. TCRdb took this table from immuneACCESS and kept in-frame rearrangements with V and J called. Such tables lack part of the clones; where checked against another copy, unresolved V genes explain under half of the gap, and the rest is unexplained. This sample gives tens of thousands of clones in total; 70% to 90% of them show up just once. The ten largest clones add up to less than 8.5% of the sample. The time point label on this specimen signifies: pretreatment peripheral blood. Sequenced material: PBMCs, taken around atezolizumab (anti-PD-L1) treatment. Receptors originate from a man aged 40-55 years with urothelial cancer.

The chain uses TRBV28 and TRBJ2-3, with a weak D call TRBD1 (7 bases). Trimming left V 7 bases short and J 4 bases short, with 18 bases between. The CDR3 spans 15 residues. Germline values: CDR1 MDHEN, CDR2 SYDVKM. CDR3 region: CASTQGGQKADTQYF. In DNA form, the CDR3 reads TGTGCCAGCACCCAGGGGGGACAGAAAGCAGATACGCAGTATTTT.

The rearrangement uses TRBV20-1 and TRBJ1-1; D unclear. Germline values: CDR1 DFQATT, CDR2 SNEGSKA (reference sequence). Trimming cost V 7 bases and J 6 bases, with 12 bases left between them. The CDR3 spans 11 residues. CDR3 sequence reads: CSGELFSEAFF. The CDR3 nucleotides read TGCAGTGGCGAACTTTTTTCTGAAGCTTTCTTT.

J is TRBJ1-4 and V is TRBV19, with D unresolved. The germline gives CDR1 LNHDA, CDR2 SQIVND (reference sequence). The CDR3 loop spans 14 amino acids. Trimming took 6 bases from V and 0 from J, leaving 8 bases between them. The DNA of the CDR3 is TGTGCCAGTAGCGGGTCGGCAACTAATGAAAAACTGTTTTTT. It specifies CASSGSATNEKLFF.

The chain links TRBV5-1 to TRBJ1-1; no clear D. CDR3 size: 15 residues. V lost 5 bases and J lost 1, with 15 bases in between. Germline V gives CDR1 SGHRS, CDR2 YFSETQ. Here the CDR3 reads CASRSRGIKNTEAFF. The CDR3 DNA sequence: TGCGCCAGCAGATCGCGGGGTATTAAGAACACTGAAGCTTTCTTT.

V gene TRBV5-1 combines with J gene TRBJ2-6; the match to TRBD1 covers 7 bases. This CDR3 spans 18 amino acids. The germline CDR1 and CDR2 sequences are SGHRS and YFSETQ. J was trimmed by 0 bases and V by 3 bases; bases with no gene match: 9. The CDR3 region has the DNA TGCGCCAGCAGCTCAAGGGGGCCCTCGAGCTCTGGGGCCAACGTCCTGACTTTC. This encodes CASSSRGPSSSGANVLTF.

Details on this clone: The sample has other DNA sequences that encode this CDR3 too. The chain is built from TRBV9 and TRBJ2-1; 7 positions match TRBD2. The V and J ends lost 0 bases and 3 bases, in that order; junction bases with no gene match: 3. Germline CDR1 SGDLS, CDR2 YYNGEE. CDR3 length: 15 amino acids. In DNA form, the CDR3 reads TGTGCCAGCAGCGTAGGGGGCGGGAGCTACAATGAGCAGTTCTTC. Residues: CASSVGGGSYNEQFF.

The chain combines TRBV5-8 with TRBJ2-2; 9 positions agree with TRBD1. J was trimmed by 4 bases and V by 9 bases; bases with no gene match: 19. Per the germline V gene, CDR1 is SGHTS and CDR2 is YDEGEE. The CDR3 has 18 amino acids. The CDR3 is CAIPRDRVTGGATGELFF. CDR3 coding DNA: TGTGCCATCCCCCGGGACAGGGTTACGGGAGGTGCCACCGGGGAGCTGTTTTTT.

The chain couples TRBV30 to TRBJ1-2; tentatively, D is TRBD1 (6 bases). This CDR3 is built from 13 residues. Germline V CDR1 and CDR2: GTSNPN, SVGIG (reference sequence). The ends were cut back, 5 bases at V and 5 bases at J, with 15 bases in the middle. The DNA for the CDR3 is TGTGCCTGGGAAACAGGGATCGGGTATGGCTACACCTTC. It yields the protein CAWETGIGYGYTF.